This TCR beta chain was captured in a study of blood T cell repertoires in COVID-19. Study-wide context: In each case, the material was cDNA or gDNA derived from T cells, B-cell-depleted T cells, or PBMCs.

The authors' processing: The authors estimated nucleated cell counts from reference gene primer amplification. Using immunoSEQ multiplex PCR, the repertoire was profiled, and TCRdb retains in-frame clones only, with some absent. V and J calls and clone size are given by that table; D and trimming were obtained from the DNA. The repertoire holds 200,000 to 250,000 clones, around 89% seen once, with roughly 16% in the top ten. Germline V gene sequence: CDR1 SGDLS, CDR2 YYNGEE. The CDR3 loop spans 13 amino acids. V lost 0 bases to trimming and J lost 8 bases, with 9 bases between them. Individuals in the exposed group had encountered a COVID-19 case within 2 weeks preceding study entry.

The chain links TRBV9 to TRBJ1-3; D not certain. The TCR was taken from a man aged 25 to 40 who had been exposed to COVID-19. Sequenced: PBMCs or T cells enriched from blood (not recorded which). The CDR3 region has the DNA TGTGCCAGCAGCGTAGATGAGGGCCACACCATATATTTT. It translates to CASSVDEGHTIYF.